The rows below give T cell receptor beta chains drawn from one sample of a study of cytomegalovirus exposure and HLA in healthy donors. Assay: immunoSEQ multiplex PCR; the TCRdb copy retains only in-frame clones and omits some. This table holds some 180,000 clones, 70% to 80% found once. Sequencing input: PBMCs. These receptors all stem from a male donor in good health and CMV-seronegative. The CDR3 runs from the conserved cysteine through the conserved F or W. The order of the fields is V gene, J gene, clone size, D gene, CDR3 protein, CDR3 DNA. A D gene is named only where the DNA matches it firmly. For some rows the clone size is stated as once, few or many, or as a class when expanded; others skip it.

v_gene: TRBV4-1
j_gene: TRBJ1-5
abundance: NA
d_gene: NA
CDR3aa: CASSQDLTVSNQPQHF
CDR3nt: TGCGCCAGCAGCCAAGATCTGACTGTTAGCAATCAGCCCCAGCATTTT

v_gene: TRBV6-5
j_gene: TRBJ1-2
abundance: NA
d_gene: TRBD1
CDR3aa: CASSLGQIANYGYTF
CDR3nt: TGTGCCAGCAGTTTGGGACAGATTGCTAACTATGGCTACACCTTC

v_gene: TRBV7-9
j_gene: TRBJ2-7
abundance: once
d_gene: NA
CDR3aa: CASSFNSYEQYF
CDR3nt: TGTGCCAGCAGCTTTAACTCCTACGAGCAGTACTTC

v_gene: TRBV7-8
j_gene: TRBJ2-1
abundance: NA
d_gene: TRBD2
CDR3aa: CASSPRGSGRAPYNEQFF
CDR3nt: TGTGCCAGCAGCCCTCGAGGTAGCGGGAGGGCCCCATACAATGAGCAGTTCTTC

v_gene: TRBV5-6
j_gene: TRBJ2-7
abundance: NA
d_gene: TRBD2
CDR3aa: CASSRGLAGTPYEQYF
CDR3nt: TGTGCCAGCAGCCGGGGACTAGCGGGGACACCCTACGAGCAGTACTTC

v_gene: TRBV6-6
j_gene: TRBJ1-6
abundance: few
d_gene: TRBD1
CDR3aa: CASSYPGRGDNSPLHF
CDR3nt: TGTGCCAGCAGTTACCCCGGCAGGGGGGACAATTCACCCCTCCACTTT

v_gene: TRBV28
j_gene: TRBJ1-5
abundance: NA
d_gene: TRBD1
CDR3aa: CASSLFDRAGQPQHF
CDR3nt: TGTGCCAGCAGTTTATTCGACAGGGCGGGACAGCCCCAGCATTTT

v_gene: TRBV15
j_gene: TRBJ2-1
abundance: NA
d_gene: TRBD2
CDR3aa: CATSREEREGPYNEQFF
CDR3nt: TGTGCCACCAGCAGAGAGGAACGGGAGGGCCCCTACAATGAGCAGTTCTTC

v_gene: TRBV15
j_gene: TRBJ1-4
abundance: NA
d_gene: TRBD1
CDR3aa: CATSSWDRGDEKLFF
CDR3nt: TGTGCCACCAGCTCTTGGGACAGGGGGGATGAAAAACTGTTTTTT

v_gene: TRBV28
j_gene: TRBJ2-3
abundance: NA
d_gene: TRBD1
CDR3aa: CASSVSGQGVIADTQYF
CDR3nt: TGTGCCAGCAGTGTGAGTGGACAGGGTGTTATCGCAGATACGCAGTATTTT

v_gene: TRBV10-2
j_gene: TRBJ1-1
abundance: NA
d_gene: NA
CDR3aa: CASRGMEVTEAFF
CDR3nt: TGCGCCAGCAGGGGAATGGAGGTCACTGAAGCTTTCTTT

v_gene: TRBV30
j_gene: TRBJ2-1
abundance: NA
d_gene: NA
CDR3aa: CAWSVNLNEQFF
CDR3nt: TGTGCCTGGAGTGTTAACTTAAATGAGCAGTTCTTC

v_gene: TRBV28
j_gene: TRBJ2-1
abundance: NA
d_gene: NA
CDR3aa: CASTLGGPSYNEQFF
CDR3nt: TGTGCCAGCACCCTGGGCGGGCCGTCCTACAATGAGCAGTTCTTC

v_gene: TRBV18
j_gene: TRBJ2-7
abundance: NA
d_gene: TRBD2
CDR3aa: CASSPPGLAVPSYEQYF
CDR3nt: TGTGCCAGCTCACCGCCGGGACTAGCGGTCCCTTCCTACGAGCAGTACTTC

v_gene: TRBV6-1
j_gene: TRBJ2-5
abundance: NA
d_gene: NA
CDR3aa: CASSEWGSGSTSRETQYF
CDR3nt: TGTGCCAGCAGTGAGTGGGGCTCCGGGAGTACTTCTAGGGAGACCCAGTACTTC

v_gene: TRBV5-1
j_gene: TRBJ2-2
abundance: NA
d_gene: NA
CDR3aa: CASSLGRDSGELFF
CDR3nt: TGCGCCAGCAGCTTAGGCAGGGATTCCGGGGAGCTGTTTTTT

v_gene: TRBV6-5
j_gene: TRBJ2-4
abundance: NA
d_gene: NA
CDR3aa: CASSYSQGLAKNIQYF
CDR3nt: TGTGCCAGCAGTTACTCTCAGGGTCTAGCCAAAAACATTCAGTACTTC

v_gene: TRBV9
j_gene: TRBJ2-1
abundance: NA
d_gene: TRBD2
CDR3aa: CASSVAGGAREQFF
CDR3nt: TGTGCCAGCAGCGTAGCCGGGGGGGCCCGGGAGCAGTTCTTC

v_gene: TRBV7-7
j_gene: TRBJ2-3
abundance: NA
d_gene: NA
CDR3aa: CASSLLGRPSDTQYF
CDR3nt: TGTGCCAGCAGCTTATTGGGCAGGCCGTCTGATACGCAGTATTTT

v_gene: TRBV5-8
j_gene: TRBJ1-5
abundance: NA
d_gene: NA
CDR3aa: CASSQTGHNQPQHF
CDR3nt: TGTGCCAGCAGCCAGACAGGTCACAATCAGCCCCAGCATTTT

v_gene: TRBV19
j_gene: TRBJ2-1
abundance: NA
d_gene: NA
CDR3aa: CASSYGTDNEQFF
CDR3nt: TGTGCCAGTAGCTACGGAACAGACAATGAGCAGTTCTTC

v_gene: TRBV28
j_gene: TRBJ1-1
abundance: NA
d_gene: NA
CDR3aa: CASSPSRGQRNTEAFF
CDR3nt: TGTGCCAGCAGTCCCTCTAGAGGACAGCGGAACACTGAAGCTTTCTTT

v_gene: TRBV6-1
j_gene: TRBJ2-3
abundance: NA
d_gene: TRBD1
CDR3aa: CASSTRQGAWGTQYF
CDR3nt: TGTGCCAGCAGTACAAGACAGGGGGCATGGGGTACGCAGTATTTT

v_gene: TRBV5-4
j_gene: TRBJ2-3
abundance: NA
d_gene: NA
CDR3aa: CASSLARLTDTQYF
CDR3nt: TGTGCCAGCAGCTTGGCCAGGTTAACAGATACGCAGTATTTT

v_gene: TRBV11-3
j_gene: TRBJ2-1
abundance: NA
d_gene: NA
CDR3aa: CASSDSRNEQFF
CDR3nt: TGTGCCAGCAGCGACTCACGGAATGAGCAGTTCTTC

v_gene: TRBV27
j_gene: TRBJ2-7
abundance: NA
d_gene: NA
CDR3aa: CASSPVYSYEQYF
CDR3nt: TGTGCCAGCAGTCCGGTCTACTCCTACGAGCAGTACTTC

v_gene: TRBV19
j_gene: TRBJ2-7
abundance: NA
d_gene: NA
CDR3aa: CASSILGQTYEQYF
CDR3nt: TGTGCCAGTAGTATACTAGGACAGACCTACGAGCAGTACTTC

v_gene: TRBV5-1
j_gene: TRBJ2-3
abundance: NA
d_gene: TRBD2
CDR3aa: CASSLGLAGGTDTQYF
CDR3nt: TGCGCCAGCAGCTTGGGGCTAGCGGGGGGCACAGATACGCAGTATTTT

v_gene: TRBV19
j_gene: TRBJ1-5
abundance: NA
d_gene: NA
CDR3aa: CASSGRWFGQPQHF
CDR3nt: TGTGCCAGTAGTGGTAGATGGTTTGGTCAGCCCCAGCATTTT

v_gene: TRBV28
j_gene: TRBJ1-5
abundance: NA
d_gene: TRBD1
CDR3aa: CASSQNGQVNQPQHF
CDR3nt: TGTGCCAGCAGTCAAAATGGACAGGTTAATCAGCCCCAGCATTTT

v_gene: TRBV30
j_gene: TRBJ1-1
abundance: NA
d_gene: TRBD1
CDR3aa: CAWTGQGTVPEAFF
CDR3nt: TGTGCCTGGACGGGACAGGGGACGGTCCCTGAAGCTTTCTTT

v_gene: TRBV7-6
j_gene: TRBJ2-1
abundance: few
d_gene: TRBD2
CDR3aa: CASSLRSSGGDEQFF
CDR3nt: TGTGCCAGCAGCTTACGGTCTAGCGGGGGGGATGAGCAGTTCTTC

v_gene: TRBV9
j_gene: TRBJ1-2
abundance: NA
d_gene: TRBD1
CDR3aa: CASSPNGQGDGYTF
CDR3nt: TGTGCCAGCAGCCCTAACGGACAGGGTGATGGCTACACCTTC

v_gene: TRBV9
j_gene: TRBJ2-1
abundance: NA
d_gene: TRBD2
CDR3aa: CASSVAGGSYNEQFF
CDR3nt: TGTGCCAGCAGCGTAGCGGGAGGCTCCTACAATGAGCAGTTCTTC

v_gene: TRBV28
j_gene: TRBJ1-5
abundance: NA
d_gene: NA
CDR3aa: CASRGGAGKSNRPQHF
CDR3nt: TGTGCCAGCAGAGGAGGTGCGGGGAAGAGCAATCGGCCCCAGCATTTT

v_gene: TRBV30
j_gene: TRBJ1-5
abundance: few
d_gene: NA
CDR3aa: CAWSALSNQPQHF
CDR3nt: TGTGCCTGGAGCGCGTTGAGCAATCAGCCCCAGCATTTT

v_gene: TRBV4-2
j_gene: TRBJ2-3
abundance: NA
d_gene: TRBD2
CDR3aa: CASSRVSGELDTQYF
CDR3nt: TGTGCCAGCAGCCGAGTTAGCGGGGAGTTGGATACGCAGTATTTT

v_gene: TRBV6-5
j_gene: TRBJ1-1
abundance: NA
d_gene: NA
CDR3aa: CASYHTMGREAFF
CDR3nt: TGTGCCAGCTATCATACCATGGGGAGAGAAGCTTTCTTT

v_gene: TRBV9
j_gene: TRBJ2-3
abundance: NA
d_gene: TRBD2
CDR3aa: CASSVDPLRLAGDADTQYF
CDR3nt: TGTGCCAGCAGCGTTGACCCCTTACGACTAGCGGGAGACGCAGATACGCAGTATTTT

v_gene: TRBV2
j_gene: TRBJ2-1
abundance: NA
d_gene: TRBD1
CDR3aa: CASLEGARNEQFF
CDR3nt: TGTGCCAGCTTAGAGGGGGCACGGAATGAGCAGTTCTTC

v_gene: TRBV30
j_gene: TRBJ1-6
abundance: NA
d_gene: TRBD1
CDR3aa: CAWSVRTDRGPLHF
CDR3nt: TGTGCCTGGAGTGTACGAACGGACAGGGGGCCCCTCCACTTT

v_gene: TRBV11-2
j_gene: TRBJ2-5
abundance: NA
d_gene: TRBD2
CDR3aa: CASSDGRSGTQETQYF
CDR3nt: TGTGCCAGCAGCGACGGGCGGAGCGGGACCCAAGAGACCCAGTACTTC

v_gene: TRBV30
j_gene: TRBJ2-1
abundance: NA
d_gene: TRBD2
CDR3aa: CAWEKRGRAGEQFF
CDR3nt: TGTGCCTGGGAAAAGAGAGGGAGGGCTGGTGAGCAGTTCTTC

v_gene: TRBV2
j_gene: TRBJ1-5
abundance: few
d_gene: TRBD1
CDR3aa: CASSQQGYQPQHF
CDR3nt: TGTGCCAGCAGTCAACAGGGGTATCAGCCCCAGCATTTT

v_gene: TRBV15
j_gene: TRBJ2-7
abundance: NA
d_gene: NA
CDR3aa: CATSRDLTGKYEQYF
CDR3nt: TGTGCCACCAGCAGAGATCTTACAGGGAAGTACGAGCAGTACTTC

v_gene: TRBV19
j_gene: TRBJ2-7
abundance: NA
d_gene: TRBD1
CDR3aa: CASSFTGTVIDEQYF
CDR3nt: TGTGCCAGTAGTTTCACCGGGACAGTGATCGACGAGCAGTACTTC

v_gene: TRBV28
j_gene: TRBJ2-7
abundance: NA
d_gene: TRBD2
CDR3aa: CASSSGLAGGYEQYF
CDR3nt: TGTGCCAGCAGTTCGGGACTAGCGGGAGGTTACGAGCAGTACTTC

v_gene: TRBV11-1
j_gene: TRBJ1-1
abundance: few
d_gene: NA
CDR3aa: CASSPNSLNTEAFF
CDR3nt: TGTGCCAGCAGCCCCAACAGCCTGAACACTGAAGCTTTCTTT

v_gene: TRBV28
j_gene: TRBJ1-1
abundance: NA
d_gene: NA
CDR3aa: CASTPGGAPEAFF
CDR3nt: TGTGCCAGCACCCCCGGGGGAGCCCCTGAAGCTTTCTTT

v_gene: TRBV27
j_gene: TRBJ2-7
abundance: NA
d_gene: TRBD1
CDR3aa: CASITRGQGGYYEQYF
CDR3nt: TGTGCCAGCATCACGAGGGGACAGGGGGGATACTACGAGCAGTACTTC

v_gene: TRBV5-4
j_gene: TRBJ2-6
abundance: NA
d_gene: TRBD1
CDR3aa: CASGIDRGSGANVLTF
CDR3nt: TGTGCCAGCGGCATTGACAGGGGCTCTGGGGCCAACGTCCTGACTTTC